The sample holds a few counts of the clone carrying this T cell receptor beta chain. The antigen is undetermined. The data belong to a study of T cell clones after liver transplantation. Study details: A pre-transplant mixed lymphocyte reaction with TCRbeta sequencing defined graft-donor-reactive clones followed in post-transplant blood.

Method: immunoSEQ multiplex PCR; TCRdb's copy keeps in-frame clones and lacks some. The repertoire holds around 80,000 clones, roughly 85% seen once, with more than 0.45% in the top ten. CDR3 size: 14 residues. Trimming pared 1 base from V and 7 bases from J, leaving 11 bases between. CDR1 is SGHAT, CDR2 FQNNGV, per germline. Study findings and constraints: Migration into the graft, not deletion, may explain lost graft donor-reactive T cells.

This chain uses TRBV11-2 with TRBJ2-1; D possibly corresponds to TRBD1 (6 bases). The sequences come from CD4+ T cells from blood, collected just over 45 months after liver transplant. The receptor was derived from a human patient who received a liver transplant. T cells may partly derive from the graft donor. The CDR3 DNA follows: TGTGCCAGCAGCTTAGGGGCAGGGGCGAATGAGCAGTTCTTC. As protein: CASSLGAGANEQFF.